Sequencing of this T cell receptor beta chain was carried out in a study of T cells in Graves' hyperthyroidism and ophthalmopathy. TCR beta CDR3 regions were amplified from RNA. Researchers ran a first-round RT-PCR on the TCR CDR3 using the HTBI primer set. Each CDR3 protein is one row after TCRdb ran MiXCR on the multiplex PCR reads. The sample records about 740,000 distinct CDR3 sequences, around 15% being singletons. Trimming took 11 bases from V and 3 from J; bases not matched to a gene: 28. The germline CDR1 and CDR2 sequences are WNHNN and SYGVQD (reference sequence). The CDR3 is 20 amino acids. Study results and caveats: From stable hyperthyroidism, ophthalmopathy was set apart by a 13 V-J model. The model predicted ophthalmopathy a median approximately 6.3 months before onset.

About this clonotype: Its antigen is as yet unknown.

The sequence derives from a young woman with Graves' hyperthyroidism. The sample consisted of blood. V is TRBV10-1 and J is TRBJ2-1; 7 bases align to TRBD2. The CDR3 DNA follows: TGCGCCCTCCGTATGTATTACGTTGCCGGGACTAAAGACTTCTACAATGAGCAGTTCTTC. This encodes CALRMYYVAGTKDFYNEQFF.